This T cell receptor (beta chain) appears in the sequencing data of a study of CD8+CD57+ T cells in acquired aplastic anemia (dated by TCRdb to the late 2010s). With respect to the entire study: DNA extracted from sorted CD4+ and CD8+ cells had a mean of approximately 3 ug, with a range of roughly 0.17 to 27.4 ug. CD8+CD57+ expansion was defined as a frequency above the mean frequency observed in healthy subjects.

Genomic DNA was used as template for profiling of TCR beta VDJ combinations and CDR3 sequences. An Illumina HiSeq 2000 was used for TCR repertoire sequencing. In the original analysis: Repertoires were assessed using TRBV/TRBJ rearrangement plots, CDR3 size and DJ length profiles, and Simpson's diversity index. The most abundant DNA sequence in the deep sequencing data was taken as the immunodominant clone. CDR3 amino acid sequences were checked for sharing across subjects and were also compared against the VDJdb database and published repertoires. TCRdb applied fastp at Q25 and MiXCR to the public reads, then kept only in-frame beta chains. Every CDR3 protein is listed once, alongside the most common genes and DNA of its rows. TCRdb's processing, not the authors' own work, is the source of the V and J calls. The sample table holds 150,000 to 170,000 distinct CDR3 sequences, of which about 48% were seen once. The ten biggest clones cover more than 10% of the sample.

Expansion of CD8+CD57+ cells had been shown by flow cytometry in the patients chosen for sequencing. Every patient had a diagnosis of severe acquired aplastic anemia based on International Study of Aplastic Anemia and Agranulocytosis and Camitta criteria. No therapy had been received by the patients at the time of blood sampling. TCR repertoires of sorted CD4+ and CD8+ blood T cells from severe aplastic anemia patients and healthy subjects were deep-sequenced in the study. Patients were enrolled under clinicaltrials.gov protocols 00001620, 01623167, 00001397, 00071045, 00081523 and 00961064 in the USA. Ficoll-Paque density gradient centrifugation was used to isolate peripheral blood mononuclear cells. Before DNA was extracted, CD4+ and CD8+ T cells were sorted using either FACS or magnetic beads. Ends trimmed: V by 3 bases, J by 2 bases; bases unmatched to a gene: 4. From a lookup of the germline V gene (reference sequence), CDR1 and CDR2 are SEHNR and FQNEAQ. The CDR3 numbers 14 residues from cysteine through phenylalanine. Only CDR3 DNA is held: 42 bases, read in frame from base 1.

This clonotype occurred a few times. Its target antigen remains unknown. No much larger clone is present one base from it, and per-base qualities are unavailable. The full study reports these points: Between patients and healthy controls, no significant difference in CD8+ Simpson's diversity was found (P=0.060). About 29 CD8+ CDR3 sequences were found to be shared between patients and controls, but these sequences appeared to be highly expressed in patients and within the immunodominant clones of the patients.

The clonotype was recovered from a human donor with aplastic anemia. The sample comprised sorted CD4+, CD8+, or CD8+CD57+ T cells (not recorded which) from PBMCs. The chain uses TRBV7-9 and TRBJ2-7; 7 bases in the junction line up with TRBD1. The CDR3 region reads CASSLGTVTYEQYF. The bases read TGTGCCAGCAGCTTGGGGACAGTGACCTACGAGCAGTACTTC.